This T cell receptor beta chain stems from a study of shared clonotypes between healthy human individuals. Findings of the study overall: In four donors, approximately 5% of naive CD4 clonotypes appeared in common.

Concerning this clone itself: What it recognizes is unknown.

About 33,000 T cell genomes (around 190 ng DNA) went into each sorted-subset replicate. The table came from immunoSEQ multiplex PCR; TCRdb's copy has only in-frame clones and leaves some out. The sample records 2,500,000 or so clones, 93% being singletons. Germline V gene lookup returns CDR1 LGHNA and CDR2 YSLEER. Trimming cost V 0 bases and J 6 bases, with 11 bases left between them. The CDR3 spans 14 residues. The specimen sequenced was naive CD4+ T cells from PBMCs. Noted subset: CD45RA+ positively selected. The source of this sequence is a man aged 18-30 years in good health. Some clones in this sample may be carry-over from other donors' samples. This chain joins TRBV4-3 and TRBJ2-5; D might be TRBD2 (6 bases). The CDR3: CASSQEGGGKTQYF. CDR3 DNA: TGCGCCAGCAGCCAAGAGGGGGGAGGAAAGACCCAGTACTTC.